What follows describes a single TCR beta chain. These data belong to a study of spatial heterogeneity in lung cancer. Noted time point: sample taken at primary tumor resection. From tumor, nontumor lung or frozen PBMC, whole RNA was taken unsorted for sequencing. CDR3 size: 15 residues. From germline, CDR1 is KGHSH and CDR2 LQKENI. Trimming left V 3 bases short and J 4 bases short, with 15 bases between. TCRdb recomputed calls from the 5' RACE reads with MiXCR, one row per CDR3 protein. The sample yields about 26,000 distinct CDR3 sequences, more than 10% seen once. The chain recombines TRBV18 with TRBJ1-2, with TRBD1 as a possible D gene (5 bases). This receptor was taken from a female donor with early-stage non-small cell lung cancer. This specimen consisted of PBMCs, obtained at surgery. This CDR3 reads CASSPKQDMAYGYTF. Written as DNA, the CDR3 is TGTGCCAGCTCACCTAAACAGGATATGGCCTATGGCTACACCTTC.